Below are 3 T cell receptor beta chains sequenced from a single sample in a study of OX40 agonist ivuxolimab in advanced cancers. Using immunoSEQ multiplex PCR, the repertoire was profiled, and TCRdb retains in-frame clones only, with some absent. The table shows some 100,000 clones, with roughly nine tenths occurring only once. The sequencing here drew on CD4+ or CD8+ T cells sorted from blood, taken in a trial of the OX40 agonist ivuxolimab. Every receptor here comes from an adult with an advanced solid tumor such as melanoma, head and neck, liver or kidney cancer.

The chain joins TRBV7-9 to TRBJ2-2; D is perhaps TRBD1 (5 bases). V was trimmed by 5 bases and J by 1 base, leaving 11 bases between them. Germline CDR1 SEHNR, CDR2 FQNEAQ (reference sequence). The CDR3 is made up of 15 amino acids. The chain's CDR3 is CASSLGAGNTGELFF. The CDR3 coding sequence is TGTGCCAGCAGCCTAGGGGCAGGGAACACCGGGGAGCTGTTTTTT.

This chain uses TRBV28 with TRBJ1-5; no reliable D call. V lost 7 bases to trimming and J lost 7 bases, with 14 bases between them. Germline V gene sequence: CDR1 MDHEN, CDR2 SYDVKM. The CDR3 runs 13 residues. The CDR3 sequence is CASKSQVEQPQHF. The CDR3 bases are TGTGCCAGCAAGTCCCAAGTTGAACAGCCCCAGCATTTT. Using reference TRBV28 and TRBJ1-5 for the parts outside the CDR3, the full variable domain is DVKVTQSSRYLVKRTGEKVFLECVQDMDHENMFWYRQDPGLGLRLIYFSYDVKMKEKGDIPEGYSVSREKKERFSLILESASTNQTSMYLCASKSQVEQPQHFGDGTRLSIL.

The sample holds a few counts of this clone. The chain links TRBV10-2 to TRBJ2-7; possibly TRBD2 for D (5 bases). The CDR3 totals 13 residues. Germline-derived CDR1 and CDR2 are WSHSY and SAAADI. V was shortened by 6 bases and J by 3 bases, with 12 bases between the two germline ends. In DNA, the CDR3 is TGCGCCAGCAGGGGAGACAAGTTCTACGAGCAGTACTTC. It is translated as CASRGDKFYEQYF.